Described below is a single T cell receptor beta chain sequence and its context. The source of the sample is a study of blood T cell repertoires in COVID-19. Method: immunoSEQ multiplex PCR; TCRdb's copy keeps in-frame clones and lacks some. The data contain around 100,000 clones, about 88% of them singletons. Per germline, CDR1 MDHEN and CDR2 SYDVKM. Trimming stripped 3 bases from V and 0 bases from J, with 12 bases between. This CDR3 has 16 amino acids. V and J are TRBV28 and TRBJ1-3; unclear D gene. The sequenced sample consisted of peripheral blood. This receptor was identified in a man aged 40-50 years with acute or convalescent COVID-19. In DNA, the CDR3 is TGTGCCAGCAGTTTTGGAGGACCAGACTCTGGAAACACCATATATTTT. This codes for CASSFGGPDSGNTIYF.